A single sample is the source of the 26 T cell receptor beta chains below, sequenced in a study of PD-L1 blockade in urothelial cancer. Generated by immunoSEQ multiplex PCR, the TCRdb table keeps only in-frame clones and is missing some. The data hold 35,000 to 50,000 clones, with 81% observed a single time. Sequences were derived from PBMCs, sampled around atezolizumab (anti-PD-L1) treatment. The source is a man between 65 and 80 years old with urothelial cancer.

The chain is built from TRBV6-6 and TRBJ2-2; D perhaps matches TRBD2 (6 bases). Germline V lookup: CDR1 MNHNY, CDR2 SVGAGI (reference sequence). The CDR3 sequence is 15 residues long. The V and J ends lost 4 bases and 4 bases respectively, with 13 bases between them. The CDR3 coding sequence is TGTGCCAGCAGTTTCCTCCGGGACTCCACCGGGGAGCTGTTTTTT. This translates into CASSFLRDSTGELFF.

This sequence joins TRBV7-9 and TRBJ2-3; 9 bases agree with TRBD2. This CDR3 comprises 15 residues. V lost 3 bases, J lost 3 bases, and 4 bases stayed unmatched. Per germline, CDR1 SEHNR and CDR2 FQNEAQ (reference sequence). CDR3 nucleotides: TGTGCCAGCAGCTTCGGGCGGGAGGGAACAGATACGCAGTATTTT. This codes for CASSFGREGTDTQYF.

Comment on this clone: The sample contains more than one DNA sequence encoding this CDR3. The chain employs TRBV4-3 and TRBJ1-4; unclear D gene. The CDR3 covers 15 residues. The germline CDR1 and CDR2 sequences are LGHNA and YSLEER. V was trimmed by 2 bases and J by 3 bases, leaving 10 bases between them. CDR3 protein: CASSQSRGSNEKLFF. In DNA form, the CDR3 reads TGCGCCAGCAGCCAAAGTAGAGGATCTAATGAAAAACTGTTTTTT.

J is TRBJ2-5 and V is TRBV19; TRBD2 matches at 11 bases. CDR3 length: 15 amino acids. The germline V gene has CDR1 LNHDA and CDR2 SQIVND (reference sequence). The V segment lost 5 bases and the J segment 2 bases; nucleotides outside the gene matches: 4. This chain's CDR3 is CASSLASGGQETQYF. CDR3 nucleotide sequence: TGTGCCAGTAGTCTGGCTAGCGGGGGGCAAGAGACCCAGTACTTC. The whole variable domain, remainder taken from reference TRBV19 and TRBJ2-5, is DGGITQSPKYLFRKEGQNVTLSCEQNLNHDAMYWYRQDPGQGLRLIYYSQIVNDFQKGDIAEGYSVSREKKESFPLTVTSAQKNPTAFYLCASSLASGGQETQYFGPGTRLLVL.

The genes are TRBV7-2 and TRBJ2-3, with D maybe TRBD1 (5 bases). The germline gives CDR1 SGHTA, CDR2 FQGNSA. The CDR3 sequence is 18 residues long. Deletions cut 2 bases from V and 4 bases from J, with 22 bases between. CDR3 sequence: CASSLSAAAGFWSDTQYF. For the CDR3, the DNA is TGTGCCAGCAGCTTATCCGCCGCGGCAGGGTTCTGGTCAGATACGCAGTATTTT.

This chain joins TRBV25-1 and TRBJ2-7; 7 positions match TRBD1. CDR3 length equals 12 residues. CDR1 and CDR2 (germline): MGHDK, SYGVNS. V was clipped by 6 bases and J by 1 base; unmatched bases: 0. In DNA, the CDR3 is TGTGCCAGCAGGGACAGGTCCTACGAGCAGTACTTC. Translation: CASRDRSYEQYF.

This clone was seen a few times. The genes are TRBV19 and TRBJ2-1, with 10 bases lining up with TRBD2. The CDR3 loop spans 14 amino acids. V trimming: 4 bases; J trimming: 9 bases; junction bases outside the gene matches: 6. CDR1 and CDR2 (germline): LNHDA, SQIVND (reference sequence). CDR3 in amino acids: CASSTLAGKGEQFF. Written as DNA, the CDR3 is TGTGCCAGTAGTACACTAGCGGGAAAGGGTGAGCAGTTCTTC.

The chain links TRBV10-3 to TRBJ2-2; 12 bases align to TRBD2. The CDR3 runs to 16 residues. Germline V gives CDR1 ENHRY, CDR2 SYGVKD. V trimming: 8 bases; J trimming: 4 bases; junction bases outside the gene matches: 8. Written as DNA, the CDR3 is TGTGCCATCCGGACTAGCGGGAAGACGTCCACCGGGGAGCTGTTTTTT. As protein: CAIRTSGKTSTGELFF.

There are a few counts of this clone. This chain joins TRBV4-3 and TRBJ2-1; 12 nucleotides agree with TRBD2. CDR1 and CDR2 (germline): LGHNA, YSLEER. This CDR3 spans 18 amino acids. Trimming removed 0 bases from V and 8 bases from J; junction bases left unmatched: 11. The chain's CDR3 is CASSQERWTSGMGDEQFF. The DNA of the CDR3 is TGCGCCAGCAGCCAAGAAAGGTGGACTAGCGGGATGGGGGATGAGCAGTTCTTC.

The chain couples TRBV6-5 to TRBJ2-7, with D unresolved. Germline V gene data show CDR1 as MNHEY and CDR2 as SVGAGI. Trimming cost V 5 bases and J 3 bases, with 14 bases left between them. The CDR3 consists of 14 residues. CDR3 sequence (DNA): TGTGCCAGCAGTGAAATGCGGATAAACTACGAGCAGTACTTC. This translates into CASSEMRINYEQYF.

This chain connects TRBV5-4 to TRBJ1-1, with D possibly being TRBD1 (5 bases). The length of the CDR3 is 15 residues. The V gene lost 2 bases and the J gene lost 0 bases, with 11 bases spanning the gap. Germline V gives CDR1 SGHNT, CDR2 YYREEE (reference sequence). The CDR3 region is CASSFGADMNTEAFF. CDR3 coding DNA: TGTGCCAGCAGCTTTGGGGCAGATATGAACACTGAAGCTTTCTTT.

This sequence joins TRBV7-9 and TRBJ1-2, with a tentative D call TRBD1 (5 bases). Germline-derived CDR1 and CDR2 are SEHNR and FQNEAQ (reference sequence). Trimming took 9 bases from V and 3 from J, leaving 8 bases between them. CDR3 length: 11 amino acids. DNA of the CDR3: TGTGCCAGTCCAGGGTACTATGGCTACACCTTC. This encodes CASPGYYGYTF.

Notes on this clone: A junction boundary mismatches the germline segment, possibly from a read error. V gene TRBV19 combines with J gene TRBJ2-3, with 9 bases identical to TRBD2. CDR1 is LNHDA, CDR2 SQIVND, per germline (reference sequence). CDR3 length: 15 amino acids. The CDR3 region is CASTSSGTSKDTQYF. CDR3 in DNA: TGTGCCAGTACCTCCTCCGGGACTAGCAAAGATACGCAGTATTTT.

This sequence joins TRBV7-2 and TRBJ2-3, with D perhaps matching TRBD2 (5 bases). Trimming took off 5 bases at V and 0 bases at J, with 9 bases between the two ends. CDR3 length: 14 residues. CDR1 SGHTA and CDR2 FQGNSA come from the germline V gene. CDR3 region: CASSPGLSTDTQYF. The CDR3 DNA reads TGTGCCAGCAGCCCAGGACTTAGCACAGATACGCAGTATTTT.

The chain links TRBV18 to TRBJ1-5; D gene ambiguous. Germline V gene data show CDR1 as KGHSH and CDR2 as LQKENI. V was cut by 2 bases and J by 3 bases, with 8 bases left in between. The CDR3 is 14 amino acids. In DNA, the CDR3 is TGTGCCAGCTCACCAGCTCAGGACAATCAGCCCCAGCATTTT. Its translation: CASSPAQDNQPQHF.

J is TRBJ1-1 and V is TRBV7-8; D not certain. Germline loops: CDR1 SGHVS, CDR2 FQNEAQ. V lost 1 base, J lost 5 bases, and 11 bases lay in between. CDR3 size: 14 residues. Written as DNA, the CDR3 is TGTGCCAGCAGCTTAGACGGGAAGGGAACTGAAGCTTTCTTT. Translated, it gives CASSLDGKGTEAFF.

On this clone: One end of the junction fails to match germline, which may point to a read error. The rearrangement uses TRBV7-7 and TRBJ2-1; TRBD1 is a possible D gene (6 bases). There are 16 residues in the CDR3. CDR1 and CDR2 from the germline V gene are SSHAT and FNYEAQ (reference sequence). The CDR3 sequence is CASSDEGVSSYNEQFF. The CDR3 DNA reads TGTGCTAGCAGCGATGAGGGGGTTAGCTCCTACAATGAGCAGTTCTTC.

This chain uses TRBV11-3 with TRBJ2-6; D is undetermined. The length of the CDR3 is 15 residues. The ends were cut back, 5 bases at V and 1 base at J, with 9 bases in the middle. Germline V gene data show CDR1 as SGHNT and CDR2 as YENEEA. Here the CDR3 reads CASSKTVSGANVLTF. CDR3 DNA sequence: TGTGCCAGCAGCAAAACAGTTTCTGGGGCCAACGTCCTGACTTTC.

The rearrangement uses TRBV5-1 and TRBJ2-7; a weak D match, TRBD2 (7 bases). This CDR3 spans 15 amino acids. CDR1 and CDR2 (germline): SGHRS, YFSETQ. V shed 2 bases and J shed 1 base, with 13 bases lying between them. The CDR3 DNA follows: TGCGCCAGCAGCTTAGGGGGGGGCGAGTCCTACGAGCAGTACTTC. It translates to CASSLGGGESYEQYF. Filled out from reference TRBV5-1 and TRBJ2-7, the complete variable domain reads KAGVTQTPRYLIKTRGQQVTLSCSPISGHRSVSWYQQTPGQGLQFLFEYFSETQRNKGNFPGRFSGRQFSNSRSEMNVSTLELGDSALYLCASSLGGGESYEQYFGPGTRLTVT.

The chain carries TRBV6-5 and TRBJ1-1; 10 bases line up with TRBD1. The length of the CDR3 is 14 residues. Germline V gives CDR1 MNHEY, CDR2 SVGAGI. V dropped 5 bases and J dropped 4; count of bases not matched to a gene: 4. The CDR3 sequence is CASSGQGVGTEAFF. The CDR3, as DNA: TGTGCCAGCAGTGGACAGGGGGTTGGCACTGAAGCTTTCTTT.

The chain links TRBV2 to TRBJ1-2; maybe TRBD1 (5 bases). Per the germline V gene, CDR1 is SNHLY and CDR2 is FYNNEI. Trimming shortened V by 8 bases and J by 2 bases, and 21 bases separated the two germline ends. The CDR3 contains 16 residues. The CDR3 coding sequence is TGTGCCAGCCAAAATAGGGGCGAACAGACGAACTATGGCTACACCTTC. Protein: CASQNRGEQTNYGYTF.

The rearrangement uses TRBV5-4 and TRBJ1-1, with 7 bases aligning to TRBD1. The trim removed 6 bases at V and 1 base at J, leaving 6 bases unmatched. Germline CDR1 reads SGHNT; CDR2 reads YYREEE (reference sequence). This CDR3 contains 14 residues. This CDR3 is CASNKQGTNTEAFF. CDR3 coding DNA: TGTGCCAGCAATAAACAGGGGACGAACACTGAAGCTTTCTTT.

The rearrangement links TRBV13 to TRBJ2-7, with 10 bases lining up with TRBD1. The CDR3 runs 14 residues. Per the germline V gene, CDR1 is PRHDT and CDR2 is FYEKMQ (reference sequence). V gave up 4 bases and J gave up 3 bases; unmatched junction bases: 3. CDR3 in amino acids: CASSSGQGFYEQYF. The DNA of the CDR3 is TGTGCCAGCAGCTCGGGACAGGGGTTCTACGAGCAGTACTTC.

V is TRBV16 and J is TRBJ1-5; D remains ambiguous. The CDR3 sequence is 14 residues long. Trimming pared 2 bases from V and 6 bases from J, leaving 11 bases between. Germline V gene data show CDR1 as KGHSY and CDR2 as FQNENV. This CDR3 is CASSQTAGSQPQHF. Written as DNA, the CDR3 is TGTGCCAGCAGCCAAACGGCAGGCTCTCAGCCCCAGCATTTT. The whole variable domain, filled in from reference TRBV16 and TRBJ1-5, reads GEEVAQTPKHLVRGEGQKAKLYCAPIKGHSYVFWYQQVLKNEFKFLISFQNENVFDETGMPKERFSAKCLPNSPCSLEIQATKLEDSAVYFCASSQTAGSQPQHFGDGTRLSIL.

This sequence joins TRBV4-3 and TRBJ1-4, with 7 bases fitting TRBD1. The junction had 9 bases not matched to a gene; V was cut back by 2 bases and J by 9 bases. The CDR3 totals 15 residues. The germline V gene encodes CDR1 LGHNA and CDR2 YSLEER. CDR3 DNA: TGCGCCAGCAGCCAAACTCGAGGGACAGCCCAAAAACTGTTTTTT. It yields the protein CASSQTRGTAQKLFF.

V is TRBV15 and J is TRBJ2-3; 8 bases match TRBD1. This CDR3 contains 14 residues. V was clipped by 0 bases and J by 14 bases; unmatched bases: 10. The germline V gene has CDR1 LNHNV and CDR2 YYDKDF (reference sequence). CDR3 region: CATSRDRQGNNPYF. The CDR3 DNA reads as TGTGCCACCAGCAGAGATAGACAGGGGAACAATCCGTATTTT.